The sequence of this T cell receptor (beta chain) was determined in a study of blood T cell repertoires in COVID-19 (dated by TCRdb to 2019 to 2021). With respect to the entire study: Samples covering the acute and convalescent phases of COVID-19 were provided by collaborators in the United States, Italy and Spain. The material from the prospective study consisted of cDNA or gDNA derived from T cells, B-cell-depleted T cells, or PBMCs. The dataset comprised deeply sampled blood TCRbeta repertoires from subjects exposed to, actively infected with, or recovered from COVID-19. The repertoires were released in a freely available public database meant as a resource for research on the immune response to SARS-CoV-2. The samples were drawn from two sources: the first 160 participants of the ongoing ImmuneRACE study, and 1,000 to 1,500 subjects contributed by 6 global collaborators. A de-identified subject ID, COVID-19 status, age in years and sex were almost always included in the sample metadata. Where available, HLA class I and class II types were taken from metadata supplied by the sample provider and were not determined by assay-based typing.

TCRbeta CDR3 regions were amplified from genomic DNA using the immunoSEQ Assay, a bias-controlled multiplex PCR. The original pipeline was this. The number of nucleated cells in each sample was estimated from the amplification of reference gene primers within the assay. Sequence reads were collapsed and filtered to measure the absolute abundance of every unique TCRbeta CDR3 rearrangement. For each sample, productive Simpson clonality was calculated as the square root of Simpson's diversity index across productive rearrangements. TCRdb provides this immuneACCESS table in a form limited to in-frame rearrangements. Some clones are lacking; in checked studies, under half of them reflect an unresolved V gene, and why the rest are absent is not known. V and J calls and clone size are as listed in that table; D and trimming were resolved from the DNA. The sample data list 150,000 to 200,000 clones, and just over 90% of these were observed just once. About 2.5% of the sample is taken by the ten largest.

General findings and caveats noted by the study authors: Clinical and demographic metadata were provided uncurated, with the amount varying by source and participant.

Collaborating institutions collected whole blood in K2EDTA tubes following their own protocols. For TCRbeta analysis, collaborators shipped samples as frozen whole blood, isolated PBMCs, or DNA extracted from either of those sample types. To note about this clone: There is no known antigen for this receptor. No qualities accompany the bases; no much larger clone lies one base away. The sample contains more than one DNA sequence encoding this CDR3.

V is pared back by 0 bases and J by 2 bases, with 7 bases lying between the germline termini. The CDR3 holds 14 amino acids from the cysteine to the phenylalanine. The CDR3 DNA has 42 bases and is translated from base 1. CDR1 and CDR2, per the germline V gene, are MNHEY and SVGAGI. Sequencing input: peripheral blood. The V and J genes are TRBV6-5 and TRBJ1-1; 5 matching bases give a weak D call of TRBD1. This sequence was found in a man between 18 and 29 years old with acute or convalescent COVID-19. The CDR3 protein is CASSYSGGNTEAFF. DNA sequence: TGTGCCAGCAGTTACTCGGGGGGAAACACTGAAGCTTTCTTT.